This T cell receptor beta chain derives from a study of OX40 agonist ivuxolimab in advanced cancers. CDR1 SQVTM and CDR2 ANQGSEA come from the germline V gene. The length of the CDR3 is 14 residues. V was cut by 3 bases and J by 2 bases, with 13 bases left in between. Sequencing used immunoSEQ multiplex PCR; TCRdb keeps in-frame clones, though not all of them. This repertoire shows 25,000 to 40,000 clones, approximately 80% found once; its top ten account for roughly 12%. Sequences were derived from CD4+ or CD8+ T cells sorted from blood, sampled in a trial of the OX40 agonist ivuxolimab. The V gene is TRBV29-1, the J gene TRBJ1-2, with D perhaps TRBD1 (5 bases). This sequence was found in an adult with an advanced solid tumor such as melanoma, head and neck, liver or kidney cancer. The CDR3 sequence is CSVDVAGSNYGYTF. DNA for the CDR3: TGCAGCGTTGACGTCGCAGGGAGCAACTATGGCTACACCTTC.